The text below deals with one TCR beta chain. As originally analysed: From reference gene primer amplification, estimates of nucleated cell counts were derived. Libraries were prepared by immunoSEQ multiplex PCR; TCRdb keeps only in-frame clonotypes and omits some of them. Clonal size and the V and J genes are those of that table, whereas D and trimming came from the DNA. The data show 44,000 or so clones, 86% seen once. This record comes from a study of blood T cell repertoires in COVID-19. Study at large: Sites across the United States, Italy and Spain contributed samples from acute and convalescent COVID-19. From T cells, B-cell-depleted T cells, or PBMCs came the material, which was cDNA or gDNA.

Germline lookup yields CDR1 SGHTA and CDR2 FQGNSA. The V segment lost 5 bases and the J segment 8 bases; nucleotides outside the gene matches: 11. The CDR3 is made up of 15 amino acids. The sample comprised peripheral blood. This rearrangement joins TRBV7-2 to TRBJ1-1, with 10 bases lining up with TRBD1. The clonotype was recovered from a human donor in a cohort sampled during active COVID-19. Here the CDR3 DNA reads TGTGCCAGCAGCGGTAGAGGGACAGGGGAGGGGGAAGCTTTCTTT. Protein product: CASSGRGTGEGEAFF.